This paragraph covers one T cell receptor (beta chain) sequence. This entry comes from a study of blood T cell repertoires in COVID-19. Cohorts were based on clinical histories the participants reported. Two consecutive negative NP/OP PCR tests, clearance, or resolved symptoms defined Cohort 3 recovery. The junction had 4 bases not matched to a gene; V was cut back by 2 bases and J by 4 bases. In germline, CDR1 is SGDLS, CDR2 YYNGEE. CDR3 length equals 15 residues. Assay used: immunoSEQ multiplex PCR; TCRdb lists only in-frame clones, some missing. The sample gives 110,000 to 150,000 clones, around 73% of which show up once; approximately 6% is in the top ten.

Material: PBMCs or T cells enriched from blood (not recorded which). The chain couples TRBV9 to TRBJ1-3, with TRBD1 matching over 9 bases. The receptor's source is a woman aged 45-65 years who had recovered from COVID-19. In nucleotides, the CDR3 is TGTGCCAGCAGCGTCGGGACAGGGTCCGGAAACACCATATATTTT. It codes for CASSVGTGSGNTIYF.